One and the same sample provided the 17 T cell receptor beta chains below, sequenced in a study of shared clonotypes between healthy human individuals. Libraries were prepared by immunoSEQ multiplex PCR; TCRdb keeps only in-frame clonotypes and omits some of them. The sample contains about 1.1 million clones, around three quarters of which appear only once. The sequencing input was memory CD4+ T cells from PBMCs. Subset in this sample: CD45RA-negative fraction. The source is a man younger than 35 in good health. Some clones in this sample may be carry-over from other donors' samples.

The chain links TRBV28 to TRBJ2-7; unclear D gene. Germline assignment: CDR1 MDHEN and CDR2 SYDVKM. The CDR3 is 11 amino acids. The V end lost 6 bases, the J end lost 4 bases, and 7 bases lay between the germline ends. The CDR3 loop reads CASRSLYEQYF. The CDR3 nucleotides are TGTGCCAGCAGATCATTATACGAGCAGTACTTC.

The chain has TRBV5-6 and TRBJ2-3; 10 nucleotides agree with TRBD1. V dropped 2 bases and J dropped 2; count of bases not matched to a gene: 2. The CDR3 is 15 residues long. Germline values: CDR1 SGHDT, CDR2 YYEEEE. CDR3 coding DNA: TGTGCCAGCAGCTTCGGACAGGGGGTCACAGATACGCAGTATTTT. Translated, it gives CASSFGQGVTDTQYF.

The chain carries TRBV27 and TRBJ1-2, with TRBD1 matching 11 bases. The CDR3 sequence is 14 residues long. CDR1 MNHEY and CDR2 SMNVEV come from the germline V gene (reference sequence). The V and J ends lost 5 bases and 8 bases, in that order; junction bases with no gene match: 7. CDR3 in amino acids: CASSPRDRGDGYTF. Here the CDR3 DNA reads TGTGCCAGCAGTCCCCGGGACAGGGGGGACGGCTACACCTTC.

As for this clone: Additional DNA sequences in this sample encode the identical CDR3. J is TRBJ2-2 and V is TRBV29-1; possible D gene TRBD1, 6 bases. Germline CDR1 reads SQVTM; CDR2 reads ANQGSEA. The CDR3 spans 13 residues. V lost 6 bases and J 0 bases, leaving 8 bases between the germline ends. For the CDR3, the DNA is TGCAGCGTGGGACAAACGAACACCGGGGAGCTGTTTTTT. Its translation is CSVGQTNTGELFF.

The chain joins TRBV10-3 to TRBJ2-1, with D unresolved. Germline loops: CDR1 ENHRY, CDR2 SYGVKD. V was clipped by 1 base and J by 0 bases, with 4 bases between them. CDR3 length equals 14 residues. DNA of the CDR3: TGTGCCATCAGTGAGTTCAGCTCCTACAATGAGCAGTTCTTC. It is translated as CAISEFSSYNEQFF.

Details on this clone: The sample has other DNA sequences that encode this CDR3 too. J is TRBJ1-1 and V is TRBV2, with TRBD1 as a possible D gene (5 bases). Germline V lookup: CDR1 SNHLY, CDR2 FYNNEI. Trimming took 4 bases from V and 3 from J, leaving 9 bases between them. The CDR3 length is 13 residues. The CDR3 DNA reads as TGTGCCAGCAGTGGTGAGGGACACACTGAAGCTTTCTTT. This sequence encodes CASSGEGHTEAFF.

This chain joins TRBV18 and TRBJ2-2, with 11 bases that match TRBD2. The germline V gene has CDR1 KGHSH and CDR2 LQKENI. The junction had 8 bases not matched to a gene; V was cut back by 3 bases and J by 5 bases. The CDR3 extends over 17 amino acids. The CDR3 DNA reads TGTGCCAGCTCACCGCAGAGACTAGCGGGAAGTACCGGGGAGCTGTTTTTT. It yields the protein CASSPQRLAGSTGELFF.

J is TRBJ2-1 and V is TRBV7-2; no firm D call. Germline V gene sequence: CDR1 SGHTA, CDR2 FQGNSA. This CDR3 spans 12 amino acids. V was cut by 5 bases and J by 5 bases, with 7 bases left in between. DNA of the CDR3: TGTGCCAGCAGCGGGCTGCACAATGAGCAGTTCTTC. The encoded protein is CASSGLHNEQFF.

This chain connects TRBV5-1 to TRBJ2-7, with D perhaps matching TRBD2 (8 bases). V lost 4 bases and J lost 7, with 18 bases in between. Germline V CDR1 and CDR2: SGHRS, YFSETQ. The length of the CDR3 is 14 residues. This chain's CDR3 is CASSPREGAREQYF. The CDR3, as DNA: TGCGCCAGCAGCCCCCGGGAGGGGGCTAGAGAGCAGTACTTC.

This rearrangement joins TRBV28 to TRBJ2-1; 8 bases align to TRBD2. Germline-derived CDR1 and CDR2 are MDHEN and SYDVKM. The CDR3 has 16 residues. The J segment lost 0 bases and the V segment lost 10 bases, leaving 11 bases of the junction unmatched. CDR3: CATLDTSGSSYNEQFF. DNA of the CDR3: TGTGCCACCCTAGACACTAGCGGTAGCTCCTACAATGAGCAGTTCTTC. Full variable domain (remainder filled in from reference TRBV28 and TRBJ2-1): DVKVTQSSRYLVKRTGEKVFLECVQDMDHENMFWYRQDPGLGLRLIYFSYDVKMKEKGDIPEGYSVSREKKERFSLILESASTNQTSMYLCATLDTSGSSYNEQFFGPGTRLTVL.

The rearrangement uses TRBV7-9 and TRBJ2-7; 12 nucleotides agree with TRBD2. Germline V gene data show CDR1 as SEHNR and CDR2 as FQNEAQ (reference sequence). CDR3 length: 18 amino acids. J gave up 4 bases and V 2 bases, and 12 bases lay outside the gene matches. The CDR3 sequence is CASSLRRSAGTSGYEQYF. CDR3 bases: TGTGCCAGCAGCTTAAGGCGGTCCGCCGGGACTAGCGGGTACGAGCAGTACTTC.

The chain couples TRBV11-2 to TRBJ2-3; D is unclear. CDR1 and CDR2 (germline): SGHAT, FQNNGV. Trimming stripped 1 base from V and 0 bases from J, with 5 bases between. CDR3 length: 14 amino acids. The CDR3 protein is CASSLVVSTDTQYF. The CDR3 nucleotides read TGTGCCAGCAGCTTAGTGGTTAGCACAGATACGCAGTATTTT.

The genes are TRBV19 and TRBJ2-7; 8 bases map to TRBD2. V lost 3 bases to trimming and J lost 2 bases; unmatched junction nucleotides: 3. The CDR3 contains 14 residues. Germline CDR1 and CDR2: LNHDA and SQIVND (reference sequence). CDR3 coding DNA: TGTGCCAGTAGTATCCTCGGGAGGGCCTACGAGCAGTACTTC. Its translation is CASSILGRAYEQYF.

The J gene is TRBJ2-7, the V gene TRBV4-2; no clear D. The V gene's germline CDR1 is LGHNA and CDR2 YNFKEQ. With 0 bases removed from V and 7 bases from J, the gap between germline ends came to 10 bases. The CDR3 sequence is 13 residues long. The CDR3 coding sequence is TGTGCCAGCAGCCAAGATGTGTTTAGGGAGCAGTACTTC. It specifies CASSQDVFREQYF.

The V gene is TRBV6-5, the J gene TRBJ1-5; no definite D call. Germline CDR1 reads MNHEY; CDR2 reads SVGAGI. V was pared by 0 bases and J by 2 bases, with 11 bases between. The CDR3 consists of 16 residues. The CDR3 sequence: CASSYSFGGRNQPQHF. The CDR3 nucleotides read TGTGCCAGCAGTTACTCGTTCGGAGGCCGCAATCAGCCCCAGCATTTT.

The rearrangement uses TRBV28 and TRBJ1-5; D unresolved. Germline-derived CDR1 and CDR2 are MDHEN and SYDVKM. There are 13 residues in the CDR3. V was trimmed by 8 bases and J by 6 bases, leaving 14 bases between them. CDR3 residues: CASWVGDGQPQHF. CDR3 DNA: TGTGCCAGCTGGGTCGGTGATGGTCAGCCCCAGCATTTT.

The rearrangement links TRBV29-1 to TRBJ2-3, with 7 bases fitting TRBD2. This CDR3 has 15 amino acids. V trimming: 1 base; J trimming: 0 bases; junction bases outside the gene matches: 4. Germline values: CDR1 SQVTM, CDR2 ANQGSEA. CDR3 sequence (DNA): TGCAGCGTTGAAGCTAGCGGAGGGAGCACAGATACGCAGTATTTT. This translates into CSVEASGGSTDTQYF.